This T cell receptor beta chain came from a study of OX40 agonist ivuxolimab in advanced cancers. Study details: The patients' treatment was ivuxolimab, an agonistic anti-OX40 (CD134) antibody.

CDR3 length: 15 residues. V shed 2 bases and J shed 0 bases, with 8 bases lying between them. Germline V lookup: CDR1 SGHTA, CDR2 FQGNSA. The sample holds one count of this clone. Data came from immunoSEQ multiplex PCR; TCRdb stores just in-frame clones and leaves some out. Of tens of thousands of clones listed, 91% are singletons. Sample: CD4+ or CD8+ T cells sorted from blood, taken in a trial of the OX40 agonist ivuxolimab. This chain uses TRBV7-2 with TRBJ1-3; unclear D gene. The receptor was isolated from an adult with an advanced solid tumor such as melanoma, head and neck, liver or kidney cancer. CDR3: CASSLNPDSGNTIYF. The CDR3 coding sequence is TGTGCCAGCAGCTTAAATCCCGACTCTGGAAACACCATATATTTT.